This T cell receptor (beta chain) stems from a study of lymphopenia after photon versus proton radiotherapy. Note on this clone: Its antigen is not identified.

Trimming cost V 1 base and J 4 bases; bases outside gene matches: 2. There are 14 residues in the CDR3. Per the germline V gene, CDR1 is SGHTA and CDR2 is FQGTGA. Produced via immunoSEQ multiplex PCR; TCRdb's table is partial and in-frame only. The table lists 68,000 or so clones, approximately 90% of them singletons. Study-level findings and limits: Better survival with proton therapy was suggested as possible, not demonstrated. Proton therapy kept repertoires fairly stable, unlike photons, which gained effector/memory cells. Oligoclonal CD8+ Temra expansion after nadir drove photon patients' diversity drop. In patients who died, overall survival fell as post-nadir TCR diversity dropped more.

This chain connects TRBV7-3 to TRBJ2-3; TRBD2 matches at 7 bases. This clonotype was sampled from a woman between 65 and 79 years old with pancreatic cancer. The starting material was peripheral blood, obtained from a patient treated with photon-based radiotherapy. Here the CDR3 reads CASSLSSGSDTQYF. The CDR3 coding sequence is TGTGCCAGCAGCTTAAGTAGCGGGTCAGATACGCAGTATTTT. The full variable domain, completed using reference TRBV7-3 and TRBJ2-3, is GAGVSQTPSNKVTEKGKYVELRCDPISGHTALYWYRQSLGQGPEFLIYFQGTGAADDSGLPNDRFFAVRPEGSVSTLKIQRTERGDSAVYLCASSLSSGSDTQYFGPGTRLTVL.